A selection of T cell receptor beta chains follows, all from one sample in a study of T cell responses to AZD1222 COVID-19 vaccine. Only in-frame clones appear in the TCRdb table, and some are missing; sequencing was by immunoSEQ multiplex PCR. Among about 130,000 clones listed, approximately 92% were seen once. Sequenced here: peripheral blood, sampled 28 days after the second AZD1222 dose. These receptors were collected from an adult who received the AZD1222 COVID-19 vaccine. CDR3s include the opening cysteine and the closing phenylalanine or tryptophan. The D gene is left open where the match is weak. Size is stated for part of the rows, as once, few or many counts, or as a class when the clone is expanded.

DNA,CDR3,D,V,size,J
TGTGCCAGCAGCCAAGATCAGATAGCTAACTATGGCTACACCTTC,CASSQDQIANYGYTF,NA,TRBV4-2,NA,TRBJ1-2
TGTGCCAGTAGTATCGAGACACGAAATTCACCCCTCCACTTT,CASSIETRNSPLHF,NA,TRBV19,NA,TRBJ1-6
TGTGCCAGCAGCTTCGGGACAGGGGTTACTGAAGCTTTCTTT,CASSFGTGVTEAFF,TRBD1,TRBV5-6,once,TRBJ1-1
TGTGCCAGCAGTCGTTCAGGGGGGGCAAGTATTATAGATACGCAGTATTTT,CASSRSGGASIIDTQYF,NA,TRBV9,NA,TRBJ2-3
TGTGCCAGCAGTGAATGGCAGGGCCCTCCACTCGAGCAGTACTTC,CASSEWQGPPLEQYF,NA,TRBV2,NA,TRBJ2-7
TGTGCCAGACCCAAGCCCAAGGGGATTAGCGGGGGGGCGACCGACCTGGACACCGGGGAGCTGTTTTTT,CARPKPKGISGGATDLDTGELFF,NA,TRBV21-1,once,TRBJ2-2
TGTGCCAGCAGTTACTCGGTGAGGCGGGTAGAGAACATTCAGTACTTC,CASSYSVRRVENIQYF,NA,TRBV6-2/TRBV6-3,NA,TRBJ2-4
TGTGCCAGCAGCGTAGTGGACACCGGGGAGCTGTTTTTT,CASSVVDTGELFF,NA,TRBV9,NA,TRBJ2-2
TGTGCCACCAGGGTGGAGAATGAGCAGTTCTTC,CATRVENEQFF,NA,TRBV24-1,NA,TRBJ2-1
TGTGCCAGCAGCTTAGTGTTCGAAAACTATGGCTACACCTTC,CASSLVFENYGYTF,NA,TRBV7-2,NA,TRBJ1-2
TGTGCCAGCAGCTTAGCGGGGGAGTCCAATGAGCAGTTCTTC,CASSLAGESNEQFF,NA,TRBV7-6,NA,TRBJ2-1
TGTGCCAGCAGTAAGACGGGAAGCACTGAAGCTTTCTTT,CASSKTGSTEAFF,NA,TRBV27,NA,TRBJ1-1